The entry below gives a single T cell receptor (beta chain) sequence along with its context. The antigen is undetermined. The sample comes from a study of OX40 agonist ivuxolimab in advanced cancers. Study in general: An agonistic human IgG2 monoclonal antibody against OX40 (CD134) was given.

Study results and caveats: At doses 0.1 to 3.0 mg/kg, CD4+ and CD8+ clones expanded. Expanded peripheral T cells had an undetermined antigen specificity. There were also nonresponders showing low normalized T-cell clonal expansion.

CDR3 length: 13 amino acids. Trimming pared 1 base from V and 1 base from J, leaving 6 bases between. Germline V gene sequence: CDR1 SQVTM, CDR2 ANQGSEA. The repertoire was sequenced with immunoSEQ multiplex PCR; TCRdb's copy has only in-frame clones and lacks some. The sample lists approximately 76,000 clones, 70% to 90% seen once, with around 5.1% in the top ten. The sequenced sample was CD4+ or CD8+ T cells sorted from blood, obtained in a trial of the OX40 agonist ivuxolimab. The clonotype originates from an adult with an advanced solid tumor such as melanoma, head and neck, liver or kidney cancer. The gene calls are TRBV29-1 and TRBJ2-3; D not certain. This CDR3 reads CSVEGVGTDTQYF. CDR3 in DNA: TGCAGCGTTGAAGGGGTCGGCACAGATACGCAGTATTTT.